These T cell receptor beta chains were read from a single sample in a study of cytomegalovirus exposure and HLA in healthy donors. TCRdb keeps only in-frame clones here, not all; method: immunoSEQ multiplex PCR. The sample consists of 150,000 to 180,000 clones, about 86% of them appearing once. Sequences were obtained from PBMCs. These receptors all stem from a man between 18 and 35 years old in good health and CMV-seropositive. Each CDR3 is given with its conserved first and last residue. D genes are given only for firm matches. A clone size is listed for some rows: how often the clone was seen (once, few, many), or a class if it is expanded.

j_call d_call clone_size v_call cdr3_nt cdr3_aa
TRBJ2-7 - - TRBV6-1 TGTGCCAGCAATGAGAACTCCGGGACTGCGGTCTCCTACGAGCAGTACTTC CASNENSGTAVSYEQYF
TRBJ1-4 - - TRBV4-3 TGCGCCAGCAGCCAAGAAGGTCGGTTCGGGGAAAAACTGTTTTTT CASSQEGRFGEKLFF
TRBJ2-1 - - TRBV4-3 TGCGCCAGCAGCCCCGGGACGGGGGATTCCTACAATGAGCAGTTCTTC CASSPGTGDSYNEQFF
TRBJ1-2 - - TRBV11-2 TGTGCCAGCAGCAGCGGGTACGGGGGATCCTATGGCTACACCTTC CASSSGYGGSYGYTF
TRBJ2-5 TRBD1 - TRBV9 TGTGCCAGCAGCGGGACAGGGGGTCCCGAGACCCAGTACTTC CASSGTGGPETQYF
TRBJ1-1 - - TRBV4-1 TGCGCCAGCAGCCGTTGGGACTCCGAAACTGAAGCTTTCTTT CASSRWDSETEAFF
TRBJ1-5 - - TRBV5-6 TGTGCCAGCAGCTTGAAACAGCTCAACAATCAGCCCCAGCATTTT CASSLKQLNNQPQHF
TRBJ1-1 - - TRBV7-9 TGTGCCAGCACTACCCGGACGGGAAACACTGAAGCTTTCTTT CASTTRTGNTEAFF
TRBJ2-2 - many TRBV6-5 TGTGCCAGCAGTTACTCCCTACGGGGCACCGGGGAGCTGTTTTTT CASSYSLRGTGELFF
TRBJ2-7 - - TRBV13 TGTGCCAGCAGCTTAGGGGCCCGGAGGTGGGAGCAGTACTTC CASSLGARRWEQYF